This T cell receptor (beta chain) was captured by sequencing in a study of T cell responses to AZD1222 COVID-19 vaccine. On this clone: The antigen remains undetermined.

Combined were second doses at about 4 or about 12 weeks. There are 15 residues in the CDR3. The germline V gene has CDR1 SGHTA and CDR2 FQGNSA. V lost 5 bases, J lost 6 bases, and 14 bases lay in between. Using immunoSEQ multiplex PCR, the repertoire was profiled, and TCRdb retains in-frame clones only, with some absent. In the table there are 100,000 to 150,000 clones, roughly 91% of which are singletons. Study results and limitations: Most donors were white British and more were female, and clonal diversity was possibly underestimated. Reports indicate that nearly half of spike-specific TCRs are directed at unmutated variant regions. Baseline antibody screening turned up just six or seven seropositive AZD1222 recipients.

The chain is built from TRBV7-2 and TRBJ1-6; possible D gene TRBD1, 6 bases. The clonotype originates from an adult who received the AZD1222 COVID-19 vaccine. The material was peripheral blood, obtained 28 days after the second AZD1222 dose. The CDR3 sequence is CASSQQDSSNSPLHF. The CDR3 nucleotides are TGTGCCAGCAGCCAACAGGACAGCTCTAATTCACCCCTCCACTTT.